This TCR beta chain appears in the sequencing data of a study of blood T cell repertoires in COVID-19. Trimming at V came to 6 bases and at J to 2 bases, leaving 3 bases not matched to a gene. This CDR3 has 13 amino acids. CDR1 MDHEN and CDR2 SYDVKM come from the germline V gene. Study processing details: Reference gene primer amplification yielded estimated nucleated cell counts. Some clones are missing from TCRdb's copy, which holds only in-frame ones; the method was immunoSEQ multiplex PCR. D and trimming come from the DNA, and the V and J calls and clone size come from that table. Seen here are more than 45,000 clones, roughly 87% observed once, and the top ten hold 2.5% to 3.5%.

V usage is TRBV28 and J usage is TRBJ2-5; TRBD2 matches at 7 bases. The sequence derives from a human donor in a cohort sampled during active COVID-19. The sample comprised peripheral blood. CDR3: CASSLADQETQYF. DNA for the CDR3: TGTGCCAGCAGCCTAGCGGATCAAGAGACCCAGTACTTC.